This section outlines one T cell receptor beta chain sequence together with its context. V lost 2 bases and J lost 5, with 12 bases in between. Germline-derived CDR1 and CDR2 are LGHNA and YSLEER. The CDR3 loop spans 14 amino acids. These data originate in a study of T cells after yellow fever vaccination. Each CDR3 protein gets one entry after TCRdb re-called the 5' RACE reads with MiXCR. Among 500,000 to 650,000 distinct CDR3 sequences listed, about 17% were seen once. The receptor was isolated from a man younger than 35 who received the YFV17D yellow fever vaccine. The V gene is TRBV4-3, the J gene TRBJ2-5, with D possibly being TRBD1 or TRBD2 (5 bases each). The specimen comprised PBMCs, sampled around 5 days after the first yellow fever vaccination. The CDR3 protein is CASSQWYWGETQYF. CDR3 coding DNA: TGCGCCAGCAGCCAATGGTACTGGGGGGAGACCCAGTACTTC.